The following is a T cell receptor (beta chain) sequence with its context. The entry originates in a study of control samples from healthy donors and cancer patients. Per germline, CDR1 SGHRS and CDR2 YFSETQ. The CDR3 covers 15 residues. Trimming pared 0 bases from V and 3 bases from J, leaving 10 bases between. TCRdb's table, derived via immunoSEQ multiplex PCR, lists solely in-frame clones and lacks some. This table holds 120,000 to 150,000 clones, 80% to 95% found once. The sample was blood. J is TRBJ1-3 and V is TRBV5-1; possibly TRBD1 for D (6 bases). The source of this sequence is a man aged 30 to 45 in good health. CDR3: CASSLDRDSGNTIYF. In nucleotides, the CDR3 is TGCGCCAGCAGCTTGGACAGGGATAGTGGAAACACCATATATTTT.